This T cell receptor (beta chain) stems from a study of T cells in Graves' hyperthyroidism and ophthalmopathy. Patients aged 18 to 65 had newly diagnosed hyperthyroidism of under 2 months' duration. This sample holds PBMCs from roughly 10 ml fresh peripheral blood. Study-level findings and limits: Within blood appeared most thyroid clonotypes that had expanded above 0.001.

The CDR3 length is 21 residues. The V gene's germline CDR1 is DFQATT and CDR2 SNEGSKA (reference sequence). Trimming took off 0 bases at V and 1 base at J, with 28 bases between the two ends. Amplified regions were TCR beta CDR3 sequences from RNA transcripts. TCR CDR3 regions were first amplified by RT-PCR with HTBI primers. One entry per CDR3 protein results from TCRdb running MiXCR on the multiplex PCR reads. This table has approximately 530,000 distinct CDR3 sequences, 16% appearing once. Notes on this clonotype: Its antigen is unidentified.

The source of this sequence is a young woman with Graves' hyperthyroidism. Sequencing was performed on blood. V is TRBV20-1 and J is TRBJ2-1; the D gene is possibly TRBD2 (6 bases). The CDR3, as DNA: TGCAGTGCTAGAGATCGTTATTCTACAGGAGCCGGGAGTGGATCCTACAATGAGCAGTTCTTC. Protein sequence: CSARDRYSTGAGSGSYNEQFF.